The 15 T cell receptor beta chains below come from one sample, sequenced in a study of a mutant IDH1 vaccine in newly diagnosed glioma. The assay was immunoSEQ multiplex PCR, and TCRdb's table has in-frame clones only and misses some. The table records about 29,000 clones, 80% of them present only once. Time point here: week 23, last vaccination. Vaccinated patients received 300 ug of mutant IDH1 20-mer peptide per dose, with topical imiquimod. No antigens are known for them. Material: PBMCs, obtained from a glioma patient whose treatment included an IDH1 peptide vaccine. Source of these receptors: a woman younger than 35 with glioma.

This clone occurred once. J is TRBJ1-5 and V is TRBV7-2, with D hard to call. Germline assignment: CDR1 SGHTA and CDR2 FQGNSA. The CDR3 consists of 14 residues. V lost 4 bases and J 0 bases, leaving 7 bases between the germline ends. CDR3 sequence (DNA): TGTGCCAGCAGCTCAGGTTATAGCAATCAGCCCCAGCATTTT. Translated, it gives CASSSGYSNQPQHF.

The rearrangement joins TRBV5-6 to TRBJ1-2; D remains unclear. Germline V gives CDR1 SGHDT, CDR2 YYEEEE. Trimming took off 2 bases at V and 4 bases at J, with 9 bases between the two ends. The CDR3 runs 13 residues. The CDR3 reads CASSFSLGYGYTF. CDR3 in DNA: TGTGCCAGCAGCTTTTCGTTGGGCTATGGCTACACCTTC.

The chain combines TRBV6-5 with TRBJ1-2, with 7 nucleotides matching TRBD1. Germline V CDR1 and CDR2: MNHEY, SVGAGI. Trimming cost V 2 bases and J 4 bases; bases outside gene matches: 7. This CDR3 region has 15 residues. CDR3 nucleotide sequence: TGTGCCAGCAGTTACCCTGGGCAGGGGGTCTATGGCTACACCTTC. Its translation is CASSYPGQGVYGYTF.

The rearrangement joins TRBV7-9 to TRBJ2-1; TRBD2 matches at 9 bases. V shed 4 bases and J 6 bases; nucleotides not matched to a gene: 10. Germline assignment: CDR1 SEHNR and CDR2 FQNEAQ (reference sequence). The CDR3 has 16 residues. CDR3: CASSSTSGGPLNEQFF. The CDR3 region has the DNA TGTGCCAGCAGCTCGACTAGCGGAGGCCCCCTCAATGAGCAGTTCTTC.

The gene calls are TRBV19 and TRBJ2-1; D is uncertain. The CDR3 extends over 13 amino acids. Germline values: CDR1 LNHDA, CDR2 SQIVND (reference sequence). V lost 7 bases, J lost 14 bases, and 21 bases lay in between. The CDR3 DNA is TGTGCCAGTACCACCCCGACGGTACTAAAGAAGTTCTTC. Its translation is CASTTPTVLKKFF. Full variable domain (missing parts from reference TRBV19 and TRBJ2-1): DGGITQSPKYLFRKEGQNVTLSCEQNLNHDAMYWYRQDPGQGLRLIYYSQIVNDFQKGDIAEGYSVSREKKESFPLTVTSAQKNPTAFYLCASTTPTVLKKFFGPGTRLTVL.

J is TRBJ2-7 and V is TRBV6-5; TRBD1 matches 10 bases. The CDR3 length is 15 residues. Germline lookup yields CDR1 MNHEY and CDR2 SVGAGI. V was clipped by 2 bases and J by 4 bases; unmatched bases: 5. CDR3 DNA sequence: TGTGCCAGCAGTTACCGCCGGGACAGGGGTTACGAGCAGTACTTC. It is translated as CASSYRRDRGYEQYF.

The rearrangement links TRBV10-3 to TRBJ1-2; D gene uncertain. This CDR3 has 12 residues. Germline assignment: CDR1 ENHRY and CDR2 SYGVKD. Trimming cost V 6 bases and J 4 bases, with 9 bases left between them. DNA of the CDR3: TGTGCCATCAGCAGATATAGCTATGGCTACACCTTC. Translated, it gives CAISRYSYGYTF.

The chain combines TRBV19 with TRBJ2-1; D not certain. The ends were cut back, 3 bases at V and 7 bases at J, with 10 bases in the middle. Germline V lookup: CDR1 LNHDA, CDR2 SQIVND (reference sequence). The CDR3 totals 13 residues. The CDR3 region is CASSISWANEQFF. Here the CDR3 DNA reads TGTGCCAGTAGTATCTCTTGGGCGAATGAGCAGTTCTTC.

In DNA, the CDR3 is TGTGCCAGTAGTATAGGCAGGGTTGAAAAACTGTTTTTT. The encoded protein is CASSIGRVEKLFF. The V gene is TRBV19, the J gene TRBJ1-4; weak D call: TRBD1 (5 bases). Germline CDR1 LNHDA, CDR2 SQIVND (reference sequence). With 1 base removed from V and 7 bases from J, the gap between germline ends came to 7 bases. The CDR3 contains 13 residues.

The sample holds one count of this clone. J is TRBJ1-5 and V is TRBV6-5; possible D gene TRBD1, 6 bases. CDR3 length: 15 residues. CDR1 MNHEY and CDR2 SVGAGI come from the germline V gene. V dropped 4 bases and J dropped 0 bases, with 10 bases sitting between them. CDR3 in DNA: TGTGCCAGCAGTTCACAGGGTTATAGCAATCAGCCCCAGCATTTT. The encoded protein is CASSSQGYSNQPQHF.

The genes are TRBV5-4 and TRBJ1-3; D remains unclear. The CDR3 spans 17 residues. V was cut by 4 bases and J by 0 bases, with 17 bases left in between. The germline CDR1 and CDR2 sequences are SGHNT and YYREEE (reference sequence). The CDR3 DNA follows: TGTGCCAGCAGCCCTGGCCCGGAGTCCTCCTCTGGAAACACCATATATTTT. This codes for CASSPGPESSSGNTIYF.

This clone was counted a single time. The V gene is TRBV5-6, the J gene TRBJ2-2; D gene unclear. Per the germline V gene, CDR1 is SGHDT and CDR2 is YYEEEE. Trimming removed 0 bases from V and 9 bases from J, with 9 bases in between. The CDR3 loop spans 13 amino acids. CDR3 DNA sequence: TGTGCCAGCAGCTTGGCACAGAGAAGGGAGCTGTTTTTT. The encoded protein is CASSLAQRRELFF.

This chain links TRBV25-1 with TRBJ1-4, with D possibly matching TRBD1 (5 bases). V lost 0 bases and J lost 6, with 14 bases in between. The germline gives CDR1 MGHDK, CDR2 SYGVNS. The CDR3 sequence is 16 residues long. Written as DNA, the CDR3 is TGTGCCAGCAGTGAATACGGGGGGTTCTACTATGAAAAACTGTTTTTT. Its translation is CASSEYGGFYYEKLFF.

V usage is TRBV19 and J usage is TRBJ1-5, with D possibly matching TRBD1 (5 bases). Germline V gives CDR1 LNHDA, CDR2 SQIVND (reference sequence). V lost 3 bases, J lost 4 bases, and 19 bases lay in between. The CDR3 contains 17 residues. CDR3 in amino acids: CASSIGRGGNGNQPQHF. The DNA of the CDR3 is TGTGCCAGTAGTATCGGGCGCGGGGGAAATGGGAATCAGCCCCAGCATTTT.

V and J are TRBV19 and TRBJ2-5, with 10 bases matching TRBD1. V lost 6 bases, J lost 3 bases, and 4 bases stayed unmatched. The CDR3 contains 14 residues. Germline assignment: CDR1 LNHDA and CDR2 SQIVND (reference sequence). CDR3 residues: CASSLTGGEETQYF. As DNA, the CDR3 is TGTGCCAGTAGCCTGACAGGGGGCGAAGAGACCCAGTACTTC.